This TCR beta chain was identified in a study of CD8 T cells in ankylosing spondylitis. This clonotype is a singleton in its sample. Its target is not known. TCRdb used MiXCR to reprocess the 5' RACE reads, holding one entry per CDR3 protein. The table has about 700,000 distinct CDR3 sequences, around 19% seen once; the top ten hold around 19%. The study, taken as a whole, reports: Ankylosing spondylitis blood appeared to be characterized by a TCR beta motif of about eight highly homologous variants.

The TCR comes from a male donor with ankylosing spondylitis. Sequencing was carried out using blood, either unsorted or a sorted T cell fraction (not recorded which).

Written as DNA, the CDR3 is TGTGCCAGCAGCTTGCGACCAGGGTTCAAGGCGCAGTATTTT. Residues: CASSLRPGFKAQYF. This chain joins TRBV7-3 and TRBJ2-3, with D tentatively TRBD1 (5 bases). This CDR3 has 14 residues. The germline V gene has CDR1 SGHTA and CDR2 FQGTGA. Trimming removed 3 bases at V and 10 bases at J, with 17 bases between.